One and the same sample provided the 11 T cell receptor beta chains below, sequenced in a study of T cell changes during pregnancy in multiple sclerosis. The protocol was immunoSEQ multiplex PCR, while the TCRdb copy is restricted to in-frame clones and leaves out a portion. The sample includes 75,000 to 85,000 clones, roughly 93% of them seen just once. The sample in question was peripheral blood, obtained in the second trimester of pregnancy. The receptor source for this set is a female donor with multiple sclerosis, enrolled in a pregnancy study.

This clone was counted between two and nine times. The junction departs from the called germline gene at one end, perhaps through a read error. The rearrangement uses TRBV14 and TRBJ2-7; D is unresolved. The germline gives CDR1 SGHDN, CDR2 FVKESK. CDR3 length: 13 amino acids. The CDR3 here is CASSQDLRGEVTF. CDR3 in DNA: TGTGCCAGCAGCCAAGATCTCCGAGGAGAAGTTACCTTC.

This chain connects TRBV2 to TRBJ2-2, with D perhaps assigned TRBD1 or TRBD2 (5 bases each). CDR3 length: 14 amino acids. Deletions cut 7 bases from V and 10 bases from J, with 19 bases between. Germline V gene data show CDR1 as SNHLY and CDR2 as FYNNEI. The CDR3 sequence is CASTEGLRPAELFF. The CDR3 DNA sequence: TGTGCCAGCACTGAGGGGCTACGGCCCGCGGAGCTGTTTTTT.

This clone has a single count. The gene calls are TRBV5-1 and TRBJ2-2; 7 bases are shared with TRBD2. From germline, CDR1 is SGHRS and CDR2 YFSETQ. This CDR3 has 15 residues. Unmatched junction bases numbered 10, after V lost 4 bases and J lost 7 bases. The DNA for the CDR3 is TGCGCCAGCAGCCCGGAGGGCGGGGGAAACGGGGAGCTGTTTTTT. As protein: CASSPEGGGNGELFF.

The chain links TRBV4-1 to TRBJ2-1; tentatively, D is TRBD1 (5 bases). V was shortened by 4 bases and J by 8 bases, with 12 bases between the two germline ends. In germline, CDR1 is MGHRA, CDR2 YSYEKL. The CDR3 spans 13 residues. CDR3 residues: CASSRPGFDEQFF. The DNA of the CDR3 is TGCGCCAGCAGCCGGCCAGGGTTCGATGAGCAGTTCTTC.

The rearrangement joins TRBV6-5 to TRBJ2-1, with 8 bases lining up with TRBD2. Germline CDR1 MNHEY, CDR2 SVGAGI. V shed 6 bases, J shed 9 bases, and the junction held 7 bases outside the gene matches. The CDR3 extends over 13 amino acids. This CDR3 reads CASRQSGSAEQFF. In DNA form, the CDR3 reads TGTGCCAGCAGACAAAGCGGGAGCGCTGAGCAGTTCTTC.

The J gene is TRBJ2-3, the V gene TRBV19, with TRBD1 matching over 10 bases. The V segment lost 3 bases and the J segment 5 bases; nucleotides outside the gene matches: 8. Germline assignment: CDR1 LNHDA and CDR2 SQIVND (reference sequence). The CDR3 is 16 residues long. The DNA of the CDR3 is TGTGCCAGTAGTATGGGGACAGGGGTTCCACGAGATACGCAGTATTTT. Protein product: CASSMGTGVPRDTQYF.

The chain has TRBV5-1 and TRBJ1-1; D is perhaps TRBD1 (5 bases). Trimming stripped 0 bases from V and 5 bases from J, with 5 bases between. The CDR3 covers 12 residues. Germline V gives CDR1 SGHRS, CDR2 YFSETQ. DNA of the CDR3: TGCGCCAGCAGCTTGGACAGGACTGAAGCTTTCTTT. Its protein is CASSLDRTEAFF.

This clone was seen only once. This chain uses TRBV2 with TRBJ1-2; 7 nucleotides match TRBD1. The germline gives CDR1 SNHLY, CDR2 FYNNEI. The ends lost 6 bases at V and 6 bases at J; junction bases unmatched: 10. The CDR3 covers 14 residues. The CDR3 DNA follows: TGTGCCAGCAGCGCGATACAGGGGTACAATGGCTACACCTTC. Translation gives CASSAIQGYNGYTF.

The genes are TRBV6-1 and TRBJ1-5; D uncertain. This CDR3 is built from 17 residues. V gave up 2 bases and J gave up 4 bases, with 18 bases separating them. CDR1 is MNHNS and CDR2 is SASEGT in the germline V gene. The CDR3 loop is CASSEPELTRLNQPQHF. CDR3 coding DNA: TGTGCCAGCAGTGAACCGGAGCTTACCCGGCTTAATCAGCCCCAGCATTTT.

Notes on this clone: A read error may account for a junction end that differs from germline. The chain has TRBV15 and TRBJ2-1; D may be TRBD2 (5 bases). Germline V gene lookup returns CDR1 LNHNV and CDR2 YYDKDF (reference sequence). There are 12 residues in the CDR3. The chain's CDR3 is CVTSPQEDEQFF. In DNA form, the CDR3 reads TGTGTCACCAGCCCCCAGGAGGATGAGCAGTTCTTC.

This chain uses TRBV19 with TRBJ2-3; TRBD2 matches at 13 bases. This CDR3 spans 17 amino acids. Looked up from germline, CDR1 is LNHDA and CDR2 is SQIVND (reference sequence). The trim removed 5 bases at V and 1 base at J, leaving 6 bases unmatched. CDR3 residues: CASSRGTSGVRTDTQYF. CDR3 DNA sequence: TGTGCCAGTAGTCGCGGGACTAGCGGGGTCCGCACAGATACGCAGTATTTT. Filled out from reference TRBV19 and TRBJ2-3, the complete variable domain reads DGGITQSPKYLFRKEGQNVTLSCEQNLNHDAMYWYRQDPGQGLRLIYYSQIVNDFQKGDIAEGYSVSREKKESFPLTVTSAQKNPTAFYLCASSRGTSGVRTDTQYFGPGTRLTVL.